This T cell receptor (beta chain) was retrieved from a study of low-dose radiotherapy and immunotherapy resistance in tumors. Looking at the study overall: Intravenous ipilimumab 1 mg/kg every six weeks was given with nivolumab 240 mg every two weeks. On cycle 1 day 1, patients started four cycles of oral aspirin 300 mg daily.

The CDR3 runs to 13 residues. V lost 2 bases to trimming and J lost 7 bases, with 6 bases between them. Donors received a regimen that comprised nivolumab, ipilimumab, aspirin, low-dose cyclophosphamide and low-dose radiotherapy. Primers used for first-strand cDNA, a TRAV- and TRBV-specific set, covered both alpha and beta chains. A roughly 20-cycle PCR with a constant-region primer and V-primer adapter amplified TCRs. mRNA that had been isolated underwent amplification through in vitro transcription. Each CDR3 protein gets one entry after TCRdb re-called the reads with MiXCR. The table shows about 7,300 distinct CDR3 sequences, with about 79% occurring only once.

This chain uses TRBV12-3 or TRBV12-4 with TRBJ1-6, with no clear D. This TCR was recovered from a human donor with advanced metastatic prostate, ovarian, gallbladder or colorectal cancer (not recorded which). This table probably holds off-target reads from a library built for another chain. CDR3 residues: CASSLIWNSPLHF. CDR3 nucleotide sequence: TGTGCCAGCAGTTTAATATGGAATTCACCCCTCCACTTT.